One sample yielded the 23 T cell receptor beta chains listed below, sequenced in a study of blood T cell repertoires in COVID-19 (dated by TCRdb to 2020 to 2022). Receptor libraries were prepared by the immunoSEQ multiplex PCR assay. The table was pulled from immuneACCESS by TCRdb, which kept in-frame rearrangements only. Such tables lose some clones; where checked, under half of the loss comes from unresolved V genes, and the rest has no known cause. This sample comprises some 200,000 clones, more than 70% of them detected only once. The ten biggest clones cover less than 8% of the sample. Sequences were obtained from PBMCs or T cells enriched from blood (not recorded which). These receptors came from a woman aged 40 to 50 with acute COVID-19.

Comments on this clone: A read error may produce the germline difference seen at one junction end. V and J are TRBV18 and TRBJ2-2; 11 bases align to TRBD2. The length of the CDR3 is 15 residues. The germline V gene has CDR1 KGHSH and CDR2 LQKENI. The CDR3 loop reads CASPPLAGDTGELFF. CDR3 nucleotides: TGTGCCAGCCCACCACTAGCGGGAGACACCGGGGAGCTGTTTTTT.

The chain joins TRBV5-5 to TRBJ1-6; TRBD1 matches 11 bases. The germline CDR1 and CDR2 sequences are SGHKS and YYEKEE (reference sequence). This CDR3 has 17 residues. Losses at the gene ends were 3 bases for V and 8 bases for J; bases not matched to a gene: 10. This CDR3 reads CASSSLPKGQGDSPLHF. In DNA, the CDR3 is TGTGCCAGCAGCTCCCTCCCGAAGGGACAGGGGGATTCACCCCTCCACTTT.

V and J are TRBV12-3 or TRBV12-4 and TRBJ2-1; TRBD2 aligns across 7 bases. J was trimmed by 7 bases and V by 0 bases; bases with no gene match: 0. The CDR3 is 13 amino acids. The CDR3 region is CASSLARGNEQFF. DNA of the CDR3: TGTGCCAGCAGTTTAGCGCGGGGGAATGAGCAGTTCTTC.

J is TRBJ1-4 and V is TRBV21-1; the DNA was not compared with TRBD1, the D call given in the table. TRBV21-1 is labeled a pseudogene. This CDR3 comprises 21 residues. The CDR3 nucleotides are TGTGCCAGCAGCAAAGCCGGGGCCGGGACAGGGGCCGTCGTGTGGAATGAAAAACTGTTTTTT. This gives the protein CASSKAGAGTGAVVWNEKLFF.

The chain recombines TRBV5-8 with TRBJ2-7; no reliable D call. V lost 5 bases and J 8 bases, leaving 11 bases between the germline ends. The length of the CDR3 is 11 residues. Per germline, CDR1 SGHTS and CDR2 YDEGEE. The CDR3 DNA reads as TGTGCCAGCAGGCCCCAGAACAAGCAGTACTTC. The encoded protein is CASRPQNKQYF.

The gene calls are TRBV10-3 and TRBJ1-4; D remains ambiguous. The CDR3 spans 14 residues. V was pared by 0 bases and J by 8 bases, with 10 bases between. Germline-derived CDR1 and CDR2 are ENHRY and SYGVKD. CDR3 DNA: TGTGCCATCAGTGAGTCGATAGATAAGGAAAAACTGTTTTTT. Encoded protein: CAISESIDKEKLFF.

This clone was picked up one time. The chain links TRBV13 to TRBJ2-3; D perhaps matches TRBD1 (6 bases). V was pared by 3 bases and J by 3 bases, with 10 bases between. This CDR3 has 14 amino acids. Germline loops: CDR1 PRHDT, CDR2 FYEKMQ (reference sequence). The CDR3 nucleotides read TGTGCCAGCAGCTTGGGACACACAACAGATACGCAGTATTTT. It yields the protein CASSLGHTTDTQYF.

V gene TRBV3-1 (or the pseudogene TRBV3-2) combines with J gene TRBJ1-1; D is uncertain. The germline V gene encodes CDR1 LGHDT and CDR2 YNNKEL (reference sequence). Trimming left V 6 bases short and J 0 bases short, with 8 bases between. The CDR3 sequence is 13 residues long. The CDR3 nucleotides read TGTGCCAGCAGGCAGAGGCTGAACACTGAAGCTTTCTTT. It yields the protein CASRQRLNTEAFF.

This clone is a singleton in its sample. The chain has TRBV9 and TRBJ1-1; 7 bases map to TRBD1. Germline CDR1 is SGDLS and CDR2 is YYNGEE. V lost 3 bases, J lost 0 bases, and 8 bases stayed unmatched. CDR3 size: 16 residues. The CDR3 nucleotides read TGTGCCAGCAGCGAATGGGGGACAGCAATGAACACTGAAGCTTTCTTT. Amino acid sequence: CASSEWGTAMNTEAFF. The complete variable domain, with remaining parts taken from reference TRBV9 and TRBJ1-1, reads DSGVTQTPKHLITATGQRVTLRCSPRSGDLSVYWYQQSLDQGLQFLIQYYNGEERAKGNILERFSAQQFPDLHSELNLSSLELGDSALYFCASSEWGTAMNTEAFFGQGTRLTVV.

The chain recombines TRBV5-6 with TRBJ2-5; TRBD2 matches at 10 bases. With 2 bases clipped from V and 2 bases from J, the junction kept 6 bases outside the gene matches. The CDR3 covers 16 residues. In germline, CDR1 is SGHDT, CDR2 YYEEEE. This chain's CDR3 is CASSFGLAETQETQYF. The CDR3 bases are TGTGCCAGCAGCTTTGGACTAGCGGAAACGCAAGAGACCCAGTACTTC.

CDR3 sequence: CASTEHRANTEAFF. CDR3 in DNA: TGTGCCAGTACCGAACACAGGGCTAACACTGAAGCTTTCTTT. The chain carries TRBV19 and TRBJ1-1, with D possibly matching TRBD1 (6 bases). V gave up 7 bases and J gave up 2 bases, with 14 bases separating them. Per the germline V gene, CDR1 is LNHDA and CDR2 is SQIVND (reference sequence). This CDR3 spans 14 amino acids.

This chain uses TRBV9 with TRBJ2-1; D not resolved. In germline, CDR1 is SGDLS, CDR2 YYNGEE. The CDR3 length is 16 residues. Trimming cost V 0 bases and J 3 bases, with 13 bases left between them. The CDR3 spells CASSVDVRVHYNEQFF. As DNA, the CDR3 is TGTGCCAGCAGCGTAGACGTCCGGGTGCACTACAATGAGCAGTTCTTC.

The chain is built from TRBV5-1 and TRBJ1-4; TRBD1 might be the D (5 bases). In germline, CDR1 is SGHRS, CDR2 YFSETQ. The V end was cut by 1 base, the J end by 4 bases, with 8 bases between. This CDR3 has 14 residues. CDR3 loop: CASSLRGINEKLFF. The CDR3 DNA reads as TGCGCCAGCAGCTTGCGGGGGATTAATGAAAAACTGTTTTTT.

The chain joins TRBV2 to TRBJ2-3; 7 nucleotides agree with TRBD1. The V gene's germline CDR1 is SNHLY and CDR2 FYNNEI. This CDR3 has 13 residues. V lost 9 bases to trimming and J lost 5 bases; unmatched junction nucleotides: 8. CDR3 protein: CASSTGYGDTQYF. As DNA, the CDR3 is TGTGCCAGTTCGACAGGGTACGGAGATACGCAGTATTTT.

The rearrangement uses TRBV7-3 and TRBJ1-2; no firm D call. The CDR3 contains 12 residues. CDR1 and CDR2 from the germline V gene are SGHTA and FQGTGA. CDR3 DNA sequence: TGTAAGGAACACGGGGTAAGATATGGCTACACCTTC. This sequence encodes CKEHGVRYGYTF.

The V and J genes are TRBV9 and TRBJ1-2; 10 bases agree with TRBD1. V was pared by 3 bases and J by 10 bases, with 24 bases of the junction left unmatched. Germline-derived CDR1 and CDR2 are SGDLS and YYNGEE. The CDR3 extends over 19 amino acids. The CDR3, as DNA: TGTGCCAGCAGCGACCAGAGGATCAAACGACAGGGGGCGCGTGGGTCCTACACCTTC. Its protein product is CASSDQRIKRQGARGSYTF.

The chain has TRBV5-1 and TRBJ1-5; 11 bases align to TRBD1. Trimming cost V 0 bases and J 7 bases; bases outside gene matches: 3. Germline V gene lookup returns CDR1 SGHRS and CDR2 YFSETQ. CDR3 length: 15 residues. The CDR3 DNA reads TGCGCCAGCAGCTTGGAAGGGACAGGGGGACAGCCCCAGCATTTT. Protein product: CASSLEGTGGQPQHF.

This chain joins TRBV28 and TRBJ2-7; D not resolved. The CDR3 sequence is 13 residues long. The germline V and J ends were trimmed by 8 bases and 6 bases, with 17 bases remaining between them. Germline-derived CDR1 and CDR2 are MDHEN and SYDVKM. The CDR3 DNA is TGTGCCAGCGAATTACGCGGTATTAGCGAGCAGTACTTC. It translates to CASELRGISEQYF. Based on the CDR3 plus reference TRBV28 and TRBJ2-7, the full variable domain is DVKVTQSSRYLVKRTGEKVFLECVQDMDHENMFWYRQDPGLGLRLIYFSYDVKMKEKGDIPEGYSVSREKKERFSLILESASTNQTSMYLCASELRGISEQYFGPGTRLTVT.

The chain is built from TRBV7-3 and TRBJ2-3; 9 nucleotides agree with TRBD2. The CDR3 length is 16 residues. CDR1 and CDR2 from the germline V gene are SGHTA and FQGTGA. Trimming took 2 bases from V and 6 from J; bases not matched to a gene: 9. The DNA for the CDR3 is TGTGCCAGCAGCTTAGTATCCAGGCGGGAGGGCGATACGCAGTATTTT. Its translation is CASSLVSRREGDTQYF.

The chain links TRBV10-3 to TRBJ2-3, with a tentative D call TRBD2 (6 bases). Between the trimmed V and J ends, which lost 4 bases and 0 bases, there was a span of 8 bases. The germline gives CDR1 ENHRY, CDR2 SYGVKD. The CDR3 totals 14 residues. In nucleotides, the CDR3 is TGTGCCATCAGTGTAGCGGCTAGCACAGATACGCAGTATTTT. Protein sequence: CAISVAASTDTQYF.

This sequence joins TRBV6-5 and TRBJ1-2; a possible D gene is TRBD1 (6 bases). CDR1 and CDR2 (germline): MNHEY, SVGAGI. Between the trimmed V and J ends, which lost 6 bases and 5 bases, there was a span of 16 bases. This CDR3 has 14 amino acids. The CDR3 protein is CASRGAGARYGYTF. CDR3 sequence (DNA): TGTGCCAGCAGGGGGGCGGGGGCCCGATATGGCTACACCTTC.

This clone has at least ten counts. J is TRBJ2-4 and V is TRBV5-4; D might be TRBD1 (5 bases). CDR3 length: 18 amino acids. The ends were cut back, 4 bases at V and 1 base at J, with 21 bases in the middle. Germline lookup yields CDR1 SGHNT and CDR2 YYREEE (reference sequence). The CDR3 loop is CASSQGAQGLGAKNIQYF. CDR3 nucleotides: TGTGCCAGCAGCCAGGGTGCTCAGGGTCTGGGTGCCAAAAACATTCAGTACTTC.

This clone has only a few counts. This chain connects TRBV24-1 to TRBJ2-2; 7 nucleotides agree with TRBD1. V lost 1 base and J lost 3; bases outside the gene matches: 1. The CDR3 runs to 15 residues. Germline CDR1 KGHDR, CDR2 SFDVKD. As DNA, the CDR3 is TGTGCCACCAGTGATTTAGGGACAGACACCGGGGAGCTGTTTTTT. Its translation is CATSDLGTDTGELFF.